These 7 T cell receptor beta chains came from one sample sequenced in a study of cytomegalovirus exposure and HLA in healthy donors. The PCR employed 60 Vbeta primers together with 13 Jbeta primers. Sequencing used immunoSEQ multiplex PCR; TCRdb keeps in-frame clones, though not all of them. This sample has around 150,000 clones; around three quarters occur once, and the top ten carry under 7.5%. The sample taken for sequencing was PBMCs. These TCRs come from a man aged 40-55 years in good health and CMV-seropositive.

The chain is built from TRBV4-3 and TRBJ1-1, with 7 positions matching TRBD1. This CDR3 has 14 residues. Germline trimming cut 3 bases from V and 4 bases from J; bases unmatched to any gene: 5. In germline, CDR1 is LGHNA, CDR2 YSLEER. This chain's CDR3 is CASSQEGAGTEAFF. The CDR3 DNA follows: TGCGCCAGCAGCCAGGAGGGGGCCGGCACTGAAGCTTTCTTT.

This rearrangement joins TRBV29-1 to TRBJ2-7; 9 bases map to TRBD1. CDR1 is SQVTM and CDR2 is ANQGSEA in the germline V gene. This CDR3 region has 13 residues. After removal of 7 bases from V and 3 bases from J, the junction contained 7 bases not matched to a gene. CDR3 bases: TGCAGCGCTCTGGGGACAGGGCACTACGAGCAGTACTTC. Translation gives CSALGTGHYEQYF.

CDR3 coding DNA: TGTGCCAGCAGCTCCCGACTAGCGGGAGGGGGAGAGACCCAGTACTTC. Translating gives CASSSRLAGGGETQYF. This rearrangement joins TRBV11-2 to TRBJ2-5; TRBD2 matches at 14 bases. The CDR3 is made up of 16 amino acids. The V and J ends lost 4 bases and 4 bases, in that order; junction bases with no gene match: 5. CDR1 and CDR2 (germline): SGHAT, FQNNGV.

The chain combines TRBV11-3 with TRBJ2-1; 9 nucleotides match TRBD2. CDR1 and CDR2 (germline): SGHNT, YENEEA. Trimming at V came to 3 bases and at J to 3 bases, leaving 3 bases not matched to a gene. This CDR3 is built from 15 residues. The CDR3: CASSLASGIYNEQFF. In DNA, the CDR3 is TGTGCCAGCAGCTTGGCTAGCGGGATCTACAATGAGCAGTTCTTC.

The CDR3 DNA follows: TGTGCCTGGAGTGAACAGGTTTTTGAGACCCAGTACTTC. As protein: CAWSEQVFETQYF. The chain uses TRBV30 and TRBJ2-5, with D tentatively TRBD1 (5 bases). Trimming took off 1 base at V and 5 bases at J, with 11 bases between the two ends. Germline-derived CDR1 and CDR2 are GTSNPN and SVGIG (reference sequence). CDR3 length equals 13 residues.

This chain uses TRBV19 with TRBJ1-2, with 11 bases matching TRBD1. The CDR3 consists of 15 residues. The junction had 10 bases not matched to a gene; V was cut back by 5 bases and J by 8 bases. The germline gives CDR1 LNHDA, CDR2 SQIVND (reference sequence). The DNA for the CDR3 is TGTGCCAGTAGTTCCTCCGGGACAGGGGGGAGAGGCTACACCTTC. Protein sequence: CASSSSGTGGRGYTF.

The chain has TRBV5-4 and TRBJ1-1, with D maybe TRBD1 (5 bases). The ends were cut back, 3 bases at V and 5 bases at J, with 17 bases in the middle. From germline, CDR1 is SGHNT and CDR2 YYREEE (reference sequence). The CDR3 consists of 15 residues. CDR3 in amino acids: CASSWRGGEVTEAFF. As DNA, the CDR3 is TGTGCCAGCAGCTGGAGGGGTGGGGAGGTTACTGAAGCTTTCTTT.